This record covers a single TCR beta chain. This clonotype was seen a handful of times. The antigen it recognizes is unknown. No base quality values were provided; no much bigger clone lies one nucleotide off. The donors were roughly 40 Caucasian individuals from Russia, aged 6 to 90 years, who were systemically healthy. Each donor gave 8.5 to 10 milliliters of peripheral blood, collected into EDTA-treated Vacutainer tubes. Ficoll-Paque density-gradient centrifugation was used to isolate PBMCs, with at least 6.5 million per sample. Trizol reagent was used to extract total RNA from the PBMCs, yielding at least 6 micrograms per sample. For every donor, flow cytometry on a PBMC aliquot measured the percentage of naive CD45RAhigh/CD27high T cells. Receptor libraries were prepared by 5' RACE. Instrument used: Illumina HiSeq 2500. A second PCR of roughly 7 to 12 cycles was performed with a sample-barcoded 5' primer and a J-beta primer mix. A unique molecular identifier was introduced onto each TCR beta cDNA molecule by a template-switch 5' adaptor carrying 12 random nucleotides. Each sample yielded at least 3 million CDR3-containing paired-end reads. First-strand cDNA synthesis was performed from all RNA using the Mint cDNA synthesis kit, with priming by a TRBC-specific oligonucleotide. Following uracil-DNA glycosylase treatment, a first 18-cycle PCR with universal primers M1SS and BC2_uni_R was performed on all cDNA. Per the original workflow: Each sample was normalized by randomly selecting 1 million high-quality reads, each carrying a distinct molecular identifier. Reads with shared molecular identifiers were discarded instead of being binned into consensus sequences. MiTCR, with a Q25 quality threshold and the strictest error-elimination algorithm, was used for CDR3 identification, clonotype clustering and error correction. A nonparametric unseen species model with Euler transformation was used to estimate lower-bound total TCR beta diversity. The public sequencing data were trimmed at Q25 with fastp and processed into clonotypes with MiXCR by TCRdb, which kept only in-frame beta chains. Rows with one shared CDR3 protein collapse into an entry with the most common genes and DNA. TCRdb's processing, not the study's, gives the V and J calls here. The sample table contains over 500,000 distinct CDR3 sequences; only one count was recorded for about 25% of them. The ten largest clones represent approximately 4% of the sample.

These data are taken from a study of blood T cells in healthy people across ages (dated by TCRdb to the mid-2010s). Regarding the study in general: In model experiments, template switching captured roughly one uniquely barcoded TCR beta cDNA molecule for every two T cells. To track age-related changes in TCR beta repertoire diversity, the study relied on deep sequencing normalized with unique cDNA molecular identifiers. Four age groups were formed from the donors: young (average 16 years), middle-aged (around 37), aged (over 55) and long-lived (82). The study analyzed two additional independent replicas of 1 million unique cDNA reads from the same blood draw for two donors, one aged 18 to 29 and one aged 80 or older.

Study-level results and caveats: Bulk unsorted PBMC profiling prevented conclusive comparison of naive and antigen-experienced compartments. Total diversity estimates from one million sequenced T cells were considered lower bounds and underestimates. Observed TCR beta diversity correlated strongly with the percentage of naive T cells measured by flow cytometry. Observed TCR beta diversity per million T cells fell roughly linearly with age, and a significant reduction was already apparent by age roughly 40. Because the CMV infection status of the donors was unknown, age-related changes in expanded clonotypes may potentially have been confounded. Compared with the aged group, the long-lived group had more naive CD4+ T cells, fewer expanded clones and increased TCR diversity, a pattern suggesting age selection.

These data were also filed under a second study, of T cells of mothers and their children. Drawing on the second study: Nine systemically healthy Caucasian individuals served as donors, namely three mothers together with their six children. cDNA synthesis consumed the entire amount of extracted RNA, loaded at approximately 1.6 ug RNA in each 15 ul reaction. In the second PCR, the M1S primer added sample barcodes and 2-4 random nucleotides. Each mother yielded over 8.5 million TCR beta CDR3 reads and each child 2.5 million to 3 million reads. Thymic selection similarly shapes TCR recombination output in related and unrelated pairs, with minor effect from inherited differences. Normalized repertoire overlap was always slightly but never significantly higher in related than unrelated mother-child pairs. With a sensitivity of about 100 clones per million clonotypes, no persistent microchimeric T cell clones were detected. To look for features that set related mother-child pairs apart from unrelated individuals, the researchers ran deep NGS to compare the TCR beta repertoires of mothers and children. On average, the children were around 11 +/- 4 years old, while the mothers were about 40 +/- 4 years old. After adapter ligation with NEBNext reagents, the libraries were sequenced on Illumina HiSeq 2000 with 100+100 nt paired-end reads. To prevent cross-contamination, the mother and child libraries were prepared one month apart and sequenced in separate runs. For each donor, somewhere between roughly 450,000 and 2,000,000 distinct TCR beta clonotypes were identified. Naive TCR beta clonotypes were estimated from low-frequency clonotypes matched to each donor's FACS-determined naive share, without sorting.

The TCR was taken from a boy between 2 and 10 years old in good health. The material sequenced was blood.

The DNA sequence follows: TGTGCCAGCAGCTGGGGACTAGCGGGGGCCACCGGGGAGCTGTTTTTT. Its protein product is CASSWGLAGATGELFF. The chain is encoded by TRBV7-6 joined to TRBJ2-2, with TRBD2 matching 14 junction bases. V trim: 4 bases; J trim: 4 bases; unmatched bases: 2. Including the terminal cysteine and phenylalanine, the CDR3 comprises 16 residues. Solely the CDR3 DNA is kept, with 48 bases framed from the first base. Sequences SGHVS (CDR1) and FNYEAQ (CDR2) are obtained from the germline V gene.